This TCR beta chain was found in a study of blood T cell repertoires in COVID-19. Across the study: In each case, the material was cDNA or gDNA derived from T cells, B-cell-depleted T cells, or PBMCs.

The study recruited people aged about 18 to 89 years across approximately 25 US areas. In its sample, this clone was seen a few times. The length of the CDR3 is 16 residues. Germline CDR1 reads MGHDK; CDR2 reads SYGVNS. V trimming: 3 bases; J trimming: 9 bases; junction bases outside the gene matches: 13. In the authors' methods: Estimated nucleated cell counts came from reference gene primer amplification. This table comes from immunoSEQ multiplex PCR, and its TCRdb copy is limited to in-frame clones, with some not included. V and J calls and clone size come straight from that table; D and trimming were deduced from the DNA. The repertoire holds roughly 250,000 clones, with 70% to 90% as singletons.

This TCR was recovered from a woman in her twenties or thirties who had recovered from COVID-19. Sequenced input: PBMCs or T cells enriched from blood (not recorded which). The chain employs TRBV25-1 and TRBJ2-1, with TRBD2 matching 8 bases. The CDR3 DNA reads TGTGCCAGCAGTGACCTCCCCCCGGGGGGGGTCGGTGAGCAGTTCTTC. Protein sequence: CASSDLPPGGVGEQFF.